Below are 28 T cell receptor beta chains sequenced from a single sample in a study of T cell responses to AZD1222 COVID-19 vaccine. The data were produced by immunoSEQ multiplex PCR, yet TCRdb's version contains in-frame clones alone and is incomplete. The sample comprises about 100,000 clones, about 87% of which are singletons, and about 2% rests with the top ten. The input for sequencing was peripheral blood, taken on day 0 of AZD1222 vaccination. These receptors came from an adult in good health.

J is TRBJ2-1 and V is TRBV29-1, with D unresolved. The germline CDR1 and CDR2 sequences are SQVTM and ANQGSEA. There are 11 residues in the CDR3. V lost 3 bases and J 7 bases, leaving 7 bases between the germline ends. CDR3 in amino acids: CSVETWNEQFF. CDR3 DNA: TGCAGCGTTGAGACGTGGAATGAGCAGTTCTTC.

The chain links TRBV4-3 to TRBJ2-3, with 12 bases aligning to TRBD2. Germline V CDR1 and CDR2: LGHNA, YSLEER. V lost 2 bases and J lost 5; bases outside the gene matches: 5. This CDR3 contains 16 residues. For the CDR3, the DNA is TGCGCCAGCAGCCAACTAGCGGGAGGGCCTGGAGATACGCAGTATTTT. The encoded protein is CASSQLAGGPGDTQYF.

V and J are TRBV7-2 and TRBJ2-7; 15 bases match TRBD2. Trimming cost V 0 bases and J 4 bases; bases outside gene matches: 7. The CDR3 sequence is 18 residues long. The V gene's germline CDR1 is SGHTA and CDR2 FQGNSA. The CDR3 spells CASSLARTSGRGKYEQYF. The CDR3 DNA is TGTGCCAGCAGCTTAGCGAGGACTAGCGGGAGGGGAAAATACGAGCAGTACTTC.

With regard to this clone: This same CDR3 is encoded by further DNA sequences in the sample. The rearrangement joins TRBV19 to TRBJ2-1, with 8 bases that match TRBD2. V trimming: 5 bases; J trimming: 0 bases; junction bases outside the gene matches: 6. The CDR3 is 16 amino acids. Per germline, CDR1 LNHDA and CDR2 SQIVND (reference sequence). CDR3 in DNA: TGTGCCAGTAGTGAACTAGCGGCCAGCTCCTACAATGAGCAGTTCTTC. It is translated as CASSELAASSYNEQFF.

This clone has more than one count but fewer than ten. V is TRBV29-1 and J is TRBJ2-7; D remains unclear. V lost 5 bases, J lost 3 bases, and 14 bases lay in between. Germline V lookup: CDR1 SQVTM, CDR2 ANQGSEA. CDR3 length: 13 residues. The CDR3 DNA follows: TGCAGCGTTTTGAGCCCCTTTGGCTACGAGCAGTACTTC. This gives the protein CSVLSPFGYEQYF.

The sample holds a few counts of this clone. The chain joins TRBV30 to TRBJ1-5; TRBD1 might be the D (6 bases). V lost 2 bases to trimming and J lost 5 bases, with 10 bases between them. This CDR3 comprises 13 residues. Germline values: CDR1 GTSNPN, CDR2 SVGIG (reference sequence). The CDR3 sequence: CAWSLGADQPQHF. The CDR3 DNA sequence: TGTGCCTGGAGTCTGGGGGCGGATCAGCCCCAGCATTTT.

J is TRBJ1-1 and V is TRBV5-4; 9 nucleotides line up with TRBD1. CDR1 and CDR2 (germline): SGHNT, YYREEE (reference sequence). Losses at the gene ends were 4 bases for V and 11 bases for J; bases not matched to a gene: 9. The CDR3 is 13 residues long. DNA of the CDR3: TGTGCCAGCAGCGTACCGGGACAGGGCGATGCTTTCTTT. This gives the protein CASSVPGQGDAFF. Variable domain in full (rest from reference TRBV5-4 and TRBJ1-1): ETGVTQSPTHLIKTRGQQVTLRCSSQSGHNTVSWYQQALGQGPQFIFQYYREEENGRGNFPPRFSGLQFPNYSSELNVNALELDDSALYLCASSVPGQGDAFFGQGTRLTVV.

This chain links TRBV5-6 with TRBJ1-2, with 7 nucleotides matching TRBD1. V shed 5 bases and J 3 bases; nucleotides not matched to a gene: 7. From germline, CDR1 is SGHDT and CDR2 YYEEEE. This CDR3 is 14 amino acids long. The chain's CDR3 is CASRGRGKDYGYTF. The CDR3 nucleotides are TGTGCCAGCAGAGGCAGGGGGAAAGACTATGGCTACACCTTC.

The CDR3 reads CASSARLAGGPYNEQFF. The CDR3 DNA follows: TGTGCCAGCAGCGCTCGACTAGCGGGGGGGCCCTACAATGAGCAGTTCTTC. The chain has TRBV9 and TRBJ2-1; 14 bases map to TRBD2. The germline V gene encodes CDR1 SGDLS and CDR2 YYNGEE. V was pared by 3 bases and J by 2 bases, with 4 bases of the junction left unmatched. The CDR3 totals 17 residues.

V and J are TRBV13 and TRBJ2-1, with TRBD1 matching over 9 bases. CDR1 is PRHDT and CDR2 is FYEKMQ in the germline V gene (reference sequence). Trimming cost V 4 bases and J 12 bases; bases outside gene matches: 16. This CDR3 is 16 amino acids long. CDR3 amino acids: CASSSLPGTGLVWQFF. Written as DNA, the CDR3 is TGTGCCAGCAGCTCGCTCCCCGGGACAGGGTTAGTGTGGCAGTTCTTC.

This chain joins TRBV5-5 and TRBJ1-5; D is undetermined. The CDR3 length is 15 residues. Germline loops: CDR1 SGHKS, CDR2 YYEKEE (reference sequence). V was shortened by 0 bases and J by 5 bases, with 12 bases between the two germline ends. The CDR3 is CASSLVRGLDQPQHF. The CDR3 nucleotides read TGTGCCAGCAGCTTGGTGCGGGGTTTGGATCAGCCCCAGCATTTT.

V usage is TRBV3-1 (or the pseudogene TRBV3-2) and J usage is TRBJ2-5; the match to TRBD2 covers 7 bases. The CDR3 has 14 amino acids. CDR1 LGHDT and CDR2 YNNKEL come from the germline V gene (reference sequence). V was pared by 1 base and J by 7 bases, with 6 bases of the junction left unmatched. CDR3 in amino acids: CASSQAERDRTQYF. The CDR3 DNA is TGTGCCAGCAGCCAAGCTGAGCGGGATCGGACCCAGTACTTC.

For this clone: At one end, the junction sequence differs from germline, possibly due to a read error. V usage is TRBV29-1 and J usage is TRBJ2-1; TRBD2 matches at 16 bases. The CDR3 has 15 residues. In germline, CDR1 is SQVTM, CDR2 ANQGSEA. The CDR3: CSVEGTSGRAHEQFF. The CDR3 DNA is TGCAGCGTCGAAGGGACTAGCGGGAGGGCCCACGAGCAGTTCTTC.

The chain combines TRBV30 with TRBJ1-1; the D gene is possibly TRBD1 (5 bases). The CDR3 covers 14 residues. V was shortened by 7 bases and J by 0 bases, with 15 bases between the two germline ends. The V gene's germline CDR1 is GTSNPN and CDR2 SVGIG (reference sequence). The CDR3 nucleotides read TGTGCCTTTTCTGCGACAGATCTGAACACTGAAGCTTTCTTT. This codes for CAFSATDLNTEAFF.

In its sample, this clone was seen a few times. V is TRBV7-2 and J is TRBJ1-1; maybe TRBD1 (6 bases). This CDR3 contains 15 residues. V was pared by 1 base and J by 5 bases, with 14 bases between. The germline V gene has CDR1 SGHTA and CDR2 FQGNSA. The CDR3: CASSLEPGQWTEAFF. The DNA for the CDR3 is TGTGCCAGCAGCTTAGAACCGGGACAATGGACTGAAGCTTTCTTT.

This sequence joins TRBV28 and TRBJ1-2; 10 bases align to TRBD1. The CDR3 length is 17 residues. CDR1 and CDR2 from the germline V gene are MDHEN and SYDVKM. With V trimmed by 4 bases and J by 5 bases, 13 bases remained unmatched. CDR3 sequence (DNA): TGTGCCAGCAGTTACAAAACCGGGACAGGGGTCAGGTATGGCTACACCTTC. The encoded protein is CASSYKTGTGVRYGYTF.

The gene calls are TRBV11-2 and TRBJ1-1; 8 positions match TRBD1. This CDR3 has 16 residues. Germline trimming cut 5 bases from V and 8 bases from J; bases unmatched to any gene: 16. Germline V lookup: CDR1 SGHAT, CDR2 FQNNGV. DNA of the CDR3: TGTGCCAGCAGCGGAACAGGGAGACAGGGGAGTACGGAAGCTTTCTTT. Protein product: CASSGTGRQGSTEAFF. Full variable domain (rest looked up from reference TRBV11-2 and TRBJ1-1): EAGVAQSPRYKIIEKRQSVAFWCNPISGHATLYWYQQILGQGPKLLIQFQNNGVVDDSQLPKDRFSAERLKGVDSTLKIQPAKLEDSAVYLCASSGTGRQGSTEAFFGQGTRLTVV.

The gene calls are TRBV4-2 and TRBJ1-2; no clear D gene. This CDR3 is built from 12 residues. With 0 bases removed from V and 8 bases from J, the gap between germline ends came to 7 bases. The germline V gene has CDR1 LGHNA and CDR2 YNFKEQ. The chain's CDR3 is CASSQDSAGYTF. DNA for the CDR3: TGTGCCAGCAGCCAAGACTCAGCCGGCTACACCTTC.

The V gene is TRBV6-2 or TRBV6-3, the J gene TRBJ1-1; 10 nucleotides line up with TRBD1. V shed 3 bases and J 3 bases; nucleotides not matched to a gene: 4. CDR3 size: 15 residues. CDR1 and CDR2 (germline): MNHEY, SVGEGT. This CDR3 is CASSYSGTGDTEAFF. The DNA of the CDR3 is TGTGCCAGCAGTTATTCGGGGACAGGGGACACTGAAGCTTTCTTT.

The chain uses TRBV4-3 and TRBJ2-1; TRBD2 agrees at 11 bases. The V segment lost 0 bases and the J segment 4 bases; nucleotides outside the gene matches: 5. The CDR3 contains 17 residues. CDR1 is LGHNA and CDR2 is YSLEER in the germline V gene. The CDR3 sequence is CASSQDLAGGWYNEQFF. The CDR3 bases are TGCGCCAGCAGCCAAGATCTAGCGGGAGGATGGTACAATGAGCAGTTCTTC.

V gene TRBV11-2 combines with J gene TRBJ2-1; TRBD1 aligns across 7 bases. The CDR3 contains 18 residues. J lost 0 bases, V lost 5 bases, and 13 bases had no gene match. Germline values: CDR1 SGHAT, CDR2 FQNNGV. DNA of the CDR3: TGTGCCAGCAGCGCCATGCCAGGGACAGTCAGCTCCTACAATGAGCAGTTCTTC. This sequence encodes CASSAMPGTVSSYNEQFF.

The CDR3 spells CASSWTGTEAFF. In DNA form, the CDR3 reads TGTGCCAGCTCCTGGACAGGCACTGAAGCTTTCTTT. The genes are TRBV25-1 and TRBJ1-1; 7 nucleotides align to TRBD1. From germline, CDR1 is MGHDK and CDR2 SYGVNS. J was trimmed by 4 bases and V by 8 bases; bases with no gene match: 4. The CDR3 contains 12 residues.

The CDR3 spells CASSVGQGSPIGYTF. CDR3 bases: TGTGCCAGCAGCGTGGGACAGGGCTCTCCTATTGGCTACACCTTC. V and J are TRBV11-3 and TRBJ1-2, with 9 bases fitting TRBD1. This CDR3 is 15 amino acids long. The germline V gene has CDR1 SGHNT and CDR2 YENEEA. J lost 7 bases, V lost 5 bases, and 11 bases had no gene match.

V is TRBV11-2 and J is TRBJ2-1, with D possibly being TRBD1 or TRBD2 (5 bases each). The germline gives CDR1 SGHAT, CDR2 FQNNGV. The CDR3 runs 14 residues. The V gene lost 1 base and the J gene lost 5 bases, with 9 bases spanning the gap. CDR3 nucleotides: TGTGCCAGCAGCTTAGTCAGAGGGGACAATGAGCAGTTCTTC. Protein: CASSLVRGDNEQFF.

This clone was picked up a small number of times. The gene calls are TRBV3-1 (or the pseudogene TRBV3-2) and TRBJ2-7; 9 positions match TRBD1. The V gene's germline CDR1 is LGHDT and CDR2 YNNKEL (reference sequence). V lost 5 bases to trimming and J lost 4 bases; unmatched junction nucleotides: 12. The CDR3 covers 16 residues. DNA of the CDR3: TGTGCCAGCAGCGGCGGCACCGGGACAGGGAGGTACGAGCAGTACTTC. Translation: CASSGGTGTGRYEQYF.

The V and J genes are TRBV10-3 and TRBJ1-2; possible D gene TRBD1, 5 bases. Trimming cost V 4 bases and J 2 bases, with 11 bases left between them. The germline V gene has CDR1 ENHRY and CDR2 SYGVKD. This CDR3 is 14 amino acids long. Here the CDR3 reads CAISGGRDNYGYTF. The DNA of the CDR3 is TGTGCCATCAGTGGGGGTAGGGACAACTATGGCTACACCTTC.

The V call is TRBV4-3, the J call TRBJ1-1; D may be TRBD1 (6 bases). From germline, CDR1 is LGHNA and CDR2 YSLEER. The CDR3 runs to 14 residues. The V end was cut by 6 bases, the J end by 5 bases, with 16 bases between. The CDR3 is CASSRGGRRTEAFF. The CDR3 nucleotides read TGCGCCAGCAGTCGGGGGGGGCGAAGAACTGAAGCTTTCTTT.

This clone was picked up a small number of times. The genes are TRBV18 and TRBJ2-7, with 8 bases identical to TRBD1. The ends lost 1 base at V and 0 bases at J; junction bases unmatched: 5. This CDR3 is 16 amino acids long. Germline CDR1 reads KGHSH; CDR2 reads LQKENI. The CDR3 reads CASSPRRDRSSYEQYF. As DNA, the CDR3 is TGTGCCAGCTCACCACGCCGGGACAGGAGCTCCTACGAGCAGTACTTC.